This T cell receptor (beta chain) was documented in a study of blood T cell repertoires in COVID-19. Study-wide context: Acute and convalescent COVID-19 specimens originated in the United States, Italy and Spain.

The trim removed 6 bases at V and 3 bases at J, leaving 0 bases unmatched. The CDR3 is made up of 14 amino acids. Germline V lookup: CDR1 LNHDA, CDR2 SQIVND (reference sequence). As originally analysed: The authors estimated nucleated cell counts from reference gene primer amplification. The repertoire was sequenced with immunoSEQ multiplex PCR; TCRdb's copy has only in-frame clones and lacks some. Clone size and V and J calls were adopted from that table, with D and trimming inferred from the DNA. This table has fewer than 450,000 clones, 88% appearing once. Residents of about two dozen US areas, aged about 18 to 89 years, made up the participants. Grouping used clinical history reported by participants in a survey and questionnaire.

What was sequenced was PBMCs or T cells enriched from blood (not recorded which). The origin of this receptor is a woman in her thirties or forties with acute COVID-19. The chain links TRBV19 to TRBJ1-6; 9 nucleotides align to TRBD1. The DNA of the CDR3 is TGTGCCAGTAGGACAGGGGGCTATAATTCACCCCTCCACTTT. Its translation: CASRTGGYNSPLHF.